The 23 T cell receptor beta chains presented below share a single source sample, sequenced in a study of T cells in Graves' hyperthyroidism and ophthalmopathy. There were TCR beta CDR3 regions amplified from RNA transcripts. The TCR CDR3 first-round RT-PCR relied on the HTBI primer set. TCRdb independently ran MiXCR on the multiplex PCR reads; one entry per CDR3 protein. Of a few hundred thousand distinct CDR3 sequences in the sample, around 18% are singletons; the top ten hold 15% to 17%. The source material was blood. The receptor set was obtained from a woman between 40 and 50 years old with Graves' ophthalmopathy.

This clonotype was observed at least ten times. V gene TRBV12-3 or TRBV12-4 combines with J gene TRBJ1-1, with D unresolved. V was cut by 7 bases and J by 1 base, with 10 bases left in between. This CDR3 comprises 13 residues. Here the CDR3 DNA reads TGTGCCAGCACCTTAGCAGCGAACACTGAAGCTTTCTTT. Amino acids: CASTLAANTEAFF.

The V gene is TRBV10-3, the J gene TRBJ2-5, with D possibly TRBD2 on 7 matching bases. The V and J ends lost 8 bases and 7 bases respectively, with 11 bases between them. The length of the CDR3 is 11 residues. CDR1 is ENHRY, CDR2 SYGVKD, per germline. CDR3 protein: CAIGRGGTQYF. The CDR3 coding sequence is TGTGCCATCGGGAGGGGGGGGACCCAGTACTTC.

This clonotype was picked up many times. The chain has TRBV19 and TRBJ2-7, with TRBD2 matching over 12 bases. The CDR3 runs 16 residues. The junction had 9 bases not matched to a gene; V was cut back by 5 bases and J by 4 bases. Germline CDR1 LNHDA, CDR2 SQIVND (reference sequence). The DNA of the CDR3 is TGTGCCAGTAGTTCGACTAGCGGGAGCGACTTGTACGAGCAGTACTTC. Translating it yields CASSSTSGSDLYEQYF.

This clonotype has at least ten counts. V usage is TRBV19 and J usage is TRBJ2-4; 7 positions agree with TRBD2. J was trimmed by 2 bases and V by 3 bases; bases with no gene match: 7. Germline lookup yields CDR1 LNHDA and CDR2 SQIVND (reference sequence). The CDR3 runs 16 residues. CDR3 residues: CASSMGGEPSKNIQYF. The CDR3 DNA reads as TGTGCCAGTAGTATGGGGGGGGAGCCTTCCAAAAACATTCAGTACTTC. The full variable domain, its missing parts supplied by reference TRBV19 and TRBJ2-4, is DGGITQSPKYLFRKEGQNVTLSCEQNLNHDAMYWYRQDPGQGLRLIYYSQIVNDFQKGDIAEGYSVSREKKESFPLTVTSAQKNPTAFYLCASSMGGEPSKNIQYFGAGTRLSVL.

This clonotype was picked up many times. The gene calls are TRBV28 and TRBJ2-7; the D is unclear. Per germline, CDR1 MDHEN and CDR2 SYDVKM. V lost 6 bases, J lost 7 bases, and 16 bases lay in between. CDR3 size: 13 residues. In nucleotides, the CDR3 is TGTGCCAGCAGCCCCCAGGTCGAATCTGAGCAGTACTTC. As protein: CASSPQVESEQYF.

This clonotype was seen many times. The rearrangement links TRBV20-1 to TRBJ1-5; D is uncertain. The germline gives CDR1 DFQATT, CDR2 SNEGSKA (reference sequence). The CDR3 runs 14 residues. V gave up 1 base and J gave up 10 bases, with 17 bases separating them. CDR3 DNA sequence: TGCAGTGCTAGAGGGATCAGCCCACTGAGCCCCCAGCATTTT. This translates into CSARGISPLSPQHF.

This clonotype was observed many times. The chain has TRBV4-2 and TRBJ1-5; D possibly corresponds to TRBD1 (6 bases). Germline CDR1 reads LGHNA; CDR2 reads YNFKEQ. The CDR3 runs to 15 residues. Between the trimmed V and J ends, which lost 1 base and 7 bases, there was a span of 14 bases. This chain's CDR3 is CASSQVQGFAQPQHF. In nucleotides, the CDR3 is TGTGCCAGCAGCCAAGTACAGGGCTTTGCGCAGCCCCAGCATTTT.

This clonotype was seen a few times. The chain has TRBV12-3 or TRBV12-4 and TRBJ2-5, with 9 bases fitting TRBD1. This CDR3 region has 13 residues. V lost 6 bases, J lost 7 bases, and 6 bases stayed unmatched. CDR3 sequence: CASRWDREGTQYF. The CDR3 region has the DNA TGTGCCAGCAGATGGGACAGGGAGGGGACCCAGTACTTC.

There are many counts of this clonotype. The J gene is TRBJ1-1, the V gene TRBV4-1; maybe TRBD1 (5 bases). This CDR3 is built from 16 residues. V was trimmed by 0 bases and J by 0 bases, leaving 11 bases between them. Germline V gene lookup returns CDR1 MGHRA and CDR2 YSYEKL. CDR3 in amino acids: CASSQEWGIMNTEAFF. DNA of the CDR3: TGCGCCAGCAGCCAAGAATGGGGGATAATGAACACTGAAGCTTTCTTT.

In its sample, this clonotype was seen many times. J is TRBJ1-1 and V is TRBV30, with D maybe TRBD1 (6 bases). This CDR3 spans 12 amino acids. V was clipped by 5 bases and J by 8 bases, with 15 bases between them. Per the germline V gene, CDR1 is GTSNPN and CDR2 is SVGIG (reference sequence). The CDR3 here is CAWGNREGEAFF. The DNA of the CDR3 is TGTGCCTGGGGAAACAGGGAGGGCGAAGCTTTCTTT.

This clonotype was counted ten times or more. The chain joins TRBV29-1 to TRBJ1-1, with 8 bases matching TRBD1. Germline V gives CDR1 SQVTM, CDR2 ANQGSEA. The trim removed 7 bases at V and 0 bases at J, leaving 1 base unmatched. This CDR3 region has 12 residues. The CDR3 region is CSGQGLNTEAFF. CDR3 nucleotides: TGCAGCGGACAGGGGCTGAACACTGAAGCTTTCTTT.

This clonotype occurred many times. V gene TRBV7-9 combines with J gene TRBJ2-2; D is unclear. Per the germline V gene, CDR1 is SEHNR and CDR2 is FQNEAQ (reference sequence). Trimming shortened V by 0 bases and J by 6 bases, and 11 bases separated the two germline ends. The CDR3 runs 15 residues. In nucleotides, the CDR3 is TGTGCCAGCAGCTTAGCCGATCGGGTACCCGGGGAGCTGTTTTTT. Residues: CASSLADRVPGELFF. Based on the CDR3 plus reference TRBV7-9 and TRBJ2-2, the full variable domain is DTGVSQNPRHKITKRGQNVTFRCDPISEHNRLYWYRQTLGQGPEFLTYFQNEAQLEKSRLLSDRFSAERPKGSFSTLEIQRTEQGDSAMYLCASSLADRVPGELFFGEGSRLTVL.

The sample holds many counts of this clonotype. V and J are TRBV30 and TRBJ2-5, with a possible D match to TRBD2 (5 bases). Germline V gene sequence: CDR1 GTSNPN, CDR2 SVGIG (reference sequence). CDR3 length: 16 amino acids. Trimming took 2 bases from V and 5 from J, leaving 21 bases between them. The DNA of the CDR3 is TGTGCCTGGAGTCCCGCGGGCGGAAGAGTCGGGGAGACCCAGTACTTC. Its protein is CAWSPAGGRVGETQYF.

This clonotype showed up many times. The chain employs TRBV28 and TRBJ2-2; 7 bases align to TRBD1. CDR1 is MDHEN, CDR2 SYDVKM, per germline. The V segment lost 3 bases and the J segment 3 bases; nucleotides outside the gene matches: 7. The CDR3 length is 16 residues. The CDR3 protein is CASSFIGGRDTGELFF. CDR3 nucleotides: TGTGCCAGCAGTTTTATAGGGGGCAGAGACACCGGGGAGCTGTTTTTT.

This clonotype was seen repeatedly, ten times or more. The rearrangement links TRBV15 to TRBJ2-3; D gene unclear. The CDR3 totals 16 residues. Trimming left V 3 bases short and J 6 bases short, with 19 bases between. Per the germline V gene, CDR1 is LNHNV and CDR2 is YYDKDF (reference sequence). The CDR3 region is CATSRLARSLGDTQYF. In DNA form, the CDR3 reads TGTGCCACCAGCAGGCTGGCGCGATCTTTAGGGGATACGCAGTATTTT.

The chain joins TRBV28 to TRBJ2-5; no definite D call. The V end lost 5 bases, the J end lost 1 base, and 17 bases lay between the germline ends. CDR1 MDHEN and CDR2 SYDVKM come from the germline V gene. The CDR3 is 16 residues long. This CDR3 is CASSQTGNQAQETQYF. The DNA of the CDR3 is TGTGCCAGCAGTCAAACTGGGAACCAAGCCCAAGAGACCCAGTACTTC.

This clonotype came up many times. CDR3 sequence reads: CASSYTGGEGYTF. As DNA, the CDR3 is TGTGCCAGCAGTTATACAGGGGGCGAGGGCTACACCTTC. The rearrangement uses TRBV6-5 and TRBJ1-2; TRBD1 matches 9 bases. The CDR3 length is 13 residues. Per germline, CDR1 MNHEY and CDR2 SVGAGI. With 3 bases clipped from V and 8 bases from J, the junction kept 4 bases outside the gene matches.

This chain links TRBV11-3 with TRBJ1-2, with 10 bases identical to TRBD1. CDR3 size: 15 residues. Trimming cost V 1 base and J 5 bases; bases outside gene matches: 4. Germline V gene sequence: CDR1 SGHNT, CDR2 YENEEA. The CDR3 is CASSLGGQGKYGYTF. The CDR3 DNA reads as TGTGCCAGCAGCTTAGGGGGACAGGGGAAGTATGGCTACACCTTC.

The sample holds many counts of this clonotype. This chain joins TRBV6-1 and TRBJ2-7; D possibly corresponds to TRBD2 (6 bases). The germline CDR1 and CDR2 sequences are MNHNS and SASEGT. Trimming took 6 bases from V and 0 from J, leaving 18 bases between them. The CDR3 consists of 16 residues. In DNA, the CDR3 is TGTGCCAGCAGCCCGTTTGGGGACGGGAGCTCCTACGAGCAGTACTTC. This codes for CASSPFGDGSSYEQYF.

This clonotype came up a few times. This chain uses TRBV2 with TRBJ1-6, with 8 bases fitting TRBD1. Trimming took 7 bases from V and 7 from J; bases not matched to a gene: 6. Germline V CDR1 and CDR2: SNHLY, FYNNEI. The CDR3 runs 14 residues. The CDR3 DNA reads as TGTGCCAGCACCGACCAGGGGGCGAATTCACCCCTCCACTTT. Encoded protein: CASTDQGANSPLHF.

This clonotype was seen ten or more times. The chain combines TRBV29-1 with TRBJ2-7; D might be TRBD2 (5 bases). The V and J ends lost 5 bases and 4 bases respectively, with 12 bases between them. Looked up from germline, CDR1 is SQVTM and CDR2 is ANQGSEA. This CDR3 contains 12 residues. Written as DNA, the CDR3 is TGCAGCGTTCTGGAACTAGGTTACGAGCAGTACTTC. This gives the protein CSVLELGYEQYF.

This clonotype was recorded many times. The chain links TRBV29-1 to TRBJ2-2; 7 bases match TRBD2. The V segment lost 3 bases and the J segment 1 base; nucleotides outside the gene matches: 2. Germline lookup yields CDR1 SQVTM and CDR2 ANQGSEA. The CDR3 has 14 residues. As DNA, the CDR3 is TGCAGCGTTGAGGGGGGGATGAACACCGGGGAGCTGTTTTTT. This codes for CSVEGGMNTGELFF.

This clonotype was picked up many times. V usage is TRBV2 and J usage is TRBJ2-2; TRBD1 aligns across 10 bases. Looked up from germline, CDR1 is SNHLY and CDR2 is FYNNEI. V lost 6 bases and J lost 6; bases outside the gene matches: 7. This CDR3 has 15 residues. CDR3 nucleotides: TGTGCCAGCAGCGAGGGGGACAGGGGACCCGGGGAGCTGTTTTTT. Translating it yields CASSEGDRGPGELFF.